These T cell receptor beta chains were read from a single sample in a study of shared clonotypes between healthy human individuals. TCRdb's table, derived via immunoSEQ multiplex PCR, lists solely in-frame clones and lacks some. Found here are hundreds of thousands of clones, around 96% of them singletons; the top ten hold around 0.12%. The source material was naive CD8+ T cells sorted from blood. These receptors were collected from a woman in her thirties in good health. The CDR3 runs from the conserved cysteine through the conserved F or W. Each record gives: clone size, V gene, J gene, D gene, CDR3 DNA, CDR3 protein. D genes are given only for firm matches. Size is stated for part of the rows, as once, few or many counts, or as a class when the clone is expanded.

-,TRBV29-1,TRBJ2-1,TRBD2,TGCAGCGTTGTGGGTGGGAGGGTCCCCTACAATGAGCAGTTCTTC,CSVVGGRVPYNEQFF
-,TRBV28,TRBJ1-5,-,TGTGCCAGCAGTTTCCGGGCAGGGAACAATCAGCCCCAGCATTTT,CASSFRAGNNQPQHF
-,TRBV6-6,TRBJ2-7,-,TGTGCCAGCAGCCCCCCCGGGCAACCCTACGAGCAGTACTTC,CASSPPGQPYEQYF
-,TRBV28,TRBJ1-2,-,TGTGCCAGCAGCTCCCTCCTGAGGGCGTGGGGCTACACCTTC,CASSSLLRAWGYTF
-,TRBV4-1,TRBJ1-1,-,TGCGCCAGCAGCCAAGAGCGGGCAGGAATGAACACTGAAGCTTTCTTT,CASSQERAGMNTEAFF
-,TRBV28,TRBJ1-2,-,TGTGCCAGCAGACTAGCGGAGGGTGGTGGCTACACCTTC,CASRLAEGGGYTF
-,TRBV7-8,TRBJ1-5,-,TGTGCCAGCAGCGCCGACTCGACGCCAGATGGGCCCCAGCATTTT,CASSADSTPDGPQHF
-,TRBV5-1,TRBJ1-2,TRBD1,TGCGCCAGCAGCTATACACAGGGGGATGGCTACACCTTC,CASSYTQGDGYTF
-,TRBV15,TRBJ2-5,TRBD2,TGTGCCACCAGCAGAGAGCCTAGCGGGGGGCGAGAGACCCAGTACTTC,CATSREPSGGRETQYF
once,TRBV27,TRBJ2-7,TRBD2,TGTGCCAGCAGTTTAGGCCATGCGGGGAGGGATGACTACGAGCAGTACTTC,CASSLGHAGRDDYEQYF
-,TRBV27,TRBJ2-7,-,TGTGCCAGCAAGGAGTTTAAGGCTCTACCGGCCTACGAGCAGTACTTC,CASKEFKALPAYEQYF
-,TRBV7-2,TRBJ2-7,-,TGTGCCAGCAGTTCGACGGGGGACGAGCAGTACTTC,CASSSTGDEQYF
-,TRBV19,TRBJ2-7,-,TGTGCCAGTAGTATCTATCTTGGACAGACTCTCTACGAGCAGTACTTC,CASSIYLGQTLYEQYF
-,TRBV9,TRBJ2-3,-,TGTGCCAGCAGCTCAGACCCCCAGCAGAGCACAGATACGCAGTATTTT,CASSSDPQQSTDTQYF
-,TRBV4-1,TRBJ2-5,-,TGCGCCAGCAGCCAATTCGGGGTGTTAGAGACCCAGTACTTC,CASSQFGVLETQYF
-,TRBV7-9,TRBJ1-1,-,TGTGCCAGCAGCCTACTGGGCACTGAAGCTTTCTTT,CASSLLGTEAFF
-,TRBV5-4,TRBJ1-1,TRBD1,TGTGCCAGCAGCGACCGGGACAGGGGTAACACTGAAGCTTTCTTT,CASSDRDRGNTEAFF